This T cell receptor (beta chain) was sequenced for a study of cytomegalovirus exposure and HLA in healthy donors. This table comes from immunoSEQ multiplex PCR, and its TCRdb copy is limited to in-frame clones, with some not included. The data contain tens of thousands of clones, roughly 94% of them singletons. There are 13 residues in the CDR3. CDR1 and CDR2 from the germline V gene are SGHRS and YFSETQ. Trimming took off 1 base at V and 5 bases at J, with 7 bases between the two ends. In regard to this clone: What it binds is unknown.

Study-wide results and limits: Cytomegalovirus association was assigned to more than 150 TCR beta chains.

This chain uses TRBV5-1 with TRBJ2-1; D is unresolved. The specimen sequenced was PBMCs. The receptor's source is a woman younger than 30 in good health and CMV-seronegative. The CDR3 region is CASSLRPNNEQFF. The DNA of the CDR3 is TGCGCCAGCAGCTTGCGCCCTAACAATGAGCAGTTCTTC.